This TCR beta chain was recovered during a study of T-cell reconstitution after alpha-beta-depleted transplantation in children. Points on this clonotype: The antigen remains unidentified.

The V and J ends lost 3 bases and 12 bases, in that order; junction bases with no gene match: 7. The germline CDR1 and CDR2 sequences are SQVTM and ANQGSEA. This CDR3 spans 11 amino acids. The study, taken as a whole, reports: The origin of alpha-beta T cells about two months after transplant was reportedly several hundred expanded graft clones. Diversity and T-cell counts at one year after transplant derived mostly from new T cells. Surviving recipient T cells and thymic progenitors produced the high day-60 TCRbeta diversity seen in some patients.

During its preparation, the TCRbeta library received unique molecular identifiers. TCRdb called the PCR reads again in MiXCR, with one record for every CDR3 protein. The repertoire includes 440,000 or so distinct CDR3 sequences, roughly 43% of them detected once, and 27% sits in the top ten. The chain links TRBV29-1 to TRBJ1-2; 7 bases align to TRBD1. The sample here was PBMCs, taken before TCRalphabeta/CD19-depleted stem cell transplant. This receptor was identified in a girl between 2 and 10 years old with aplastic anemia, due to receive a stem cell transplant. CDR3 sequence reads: CSVERGRPHTF. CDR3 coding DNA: TGCAGCGTTGAGAGGGGGCGCCCCCACACCTTC.